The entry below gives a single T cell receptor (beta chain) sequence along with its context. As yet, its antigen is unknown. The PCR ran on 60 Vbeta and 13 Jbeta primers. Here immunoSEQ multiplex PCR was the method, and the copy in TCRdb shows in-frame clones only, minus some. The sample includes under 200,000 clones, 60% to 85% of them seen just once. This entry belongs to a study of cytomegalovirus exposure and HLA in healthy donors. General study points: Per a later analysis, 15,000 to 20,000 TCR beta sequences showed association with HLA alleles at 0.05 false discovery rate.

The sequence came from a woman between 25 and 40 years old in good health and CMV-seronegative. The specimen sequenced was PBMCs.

In nucleotides, the CDR3 is TGCGCCAGCAGCTTGGCCCAGGGGGCCCACTCTGGAAACACCATATATTTT. Its translation is CASSLAQGAHSGNTIYF. The chain is built from TRBV5-1 and TRBJ1-3, with 8 bases that match TRBD1. The V gene end was trimmed by 0 bases and the J gene end by 0 bases; junction bases not matched to a gene: 5. The CDR3 consists of 17 residues. CDR1 and CDR2 (germline): SGHRS, YFSETQ.